The rows below give T cell receptor beta chains drawn from one sample of a study of cytomegalovirus exposure and HLA in healthy donors. TCRdb's copy holds only in-frame clones and misses some; the assay was immunoSEQ multiplex PCR. The sample contains around 150,000 clones, around nine tenths of which appear only once. The sequenced material came from PBMCs. The source of these receptors is a man aged 18 to 29 in good health and CMV-seropositive. CDR3s include the opening cysteine and the closing phenylalanine or tryptophan. The order of the fields is J gene, V gene, CDR3 protein.

j_gene: TRBJ2-3; v_gene: TRBV10-3; CDR3aa: CAISAGTSGSRDTQYF
j_gene: TRBJ2-1; v_gene: TRBV6-1; CDR3aa: CASSEDRAVDNEQFF
j_gene: TRBJ1-4; v_gene: TRBV7-9; CDR3aa: CASSFVQGNEKLFF
j_gene: TRBJ2-1; v_gene: TRBV12-5; CDR3aa: CASGWGLAGGNEQFF
j_gene: TRBJ1-1; v_gene: TRBV9; CDR3aa: CASSVEQMNTEAFF
j_gene: TRBJ1-3; v_gene: TRBV25-1; CDR3aa: CASSPSFGGYGNTIYF
j_gene: TRBJ1-3; v_gene: TRBV7-9; CDR3aa: CASSLRGLGGNTIYF
j_gene: TRBJ1-2; v_gene: TRBV15; CDR3aa: CATSAGQGIYGYTF
j_gene: TRBJ2-1; v_gene: TRBV15; CDR3aa: CATSIAGGWNEQFF
j_gene: TRBJ2-7; v_gene: TRBV19; CDR3aa: CASRRTGTYEQYF
j_gene: TRBJ2-3; v_gene: TRBV18; CDR3aa: CASSPETYTQYF
j_gene: TRBJ2-1; v_gene: TRBV4-2; CDR3aa: CASSQEHLNEQFF
j_gene: TRBJ2-1; v_gene: TRBV12-5; CDR3aa: CASGWGLARFFRSYNEQFF
j_gene: TRBJ2-3; v_gene: TRBV2; CDR3aa: CASSEDRRVATQYF
j_gene: TRBJ2-7; v_gene: TRBV29-1; CDR3aa: CSELQEYEQYF
j_gene: TRBJ2-3; v_gene: TRBV7-6; CDR3aa: CASSVRDYLGDTQYF
j_gene: TRBJ2-7; v_gene: TRBV6-5; CDR3aa: CASSYSGGSYEQYF
j_gene: TRBJ2-3; v_gene: TRBV7-8; CDR3aa: CASSFRLGGSADTQYF
j_gene: TRBJ1-2; v_gene: TRBV18; CDR3aa: CASSPRRGNIDNYGYTF
j_gene: TRBJ1-2; v_gene: TRBV4-1; CDR3aa: CASGLNFNYGYTF
j_gene: TRBJ2-2; v_gene: TRBV4-2; CDR3aa: CASSQDRLAGERTGELFF
j_gene: TRBJ1-2; v_gene: TRBV5-6; CDR3aa: CATTRDRGLYGYTF
j_gene: TRBJ2-1; v_gene: TRBV29-1; CDR3aa: CSAWTSGYSSDEQFF
j_gene: TRBJ2-1; v_gene: TRBV19; CDR3aa: CASSIAGAYNEQFF
j_gene: TRBJ1-1; v_gene: TRBV5-4; CDR3aa: CASSPRTGSNTEAFF
j_gene: TRBJ2-1; v_gene: TRBV12-5; CDR3aa: CASGGLAGDEQFF
j_gene: TRBJ1-4; v_gene: TRBV28; CDR3aa: CASTQKGILDEKLFF
j_gene: TRBJ2-7; v_gene: TRBV6-5; CDR3aa: CASSYAGQYEQYF
j_gene: TRBJ2-3; v_gene: TRBV13; CDR3aa: CASSTGAGGGTDTQYF
j_gene: TRBJ2-6; v_gene: TRBV29-1; CDR3aa: CSVLGTSGSTGANVLTF
j_gene: TRBJ2-3; v_gene: TRBV10-3; CDR3aa: CAIRKTSPSSDTQYF
j_gene: TRBJ2-3; v_gene: TRBV5-4; CDR3aa: CASSLSTDTQYF